The next 13 T cell receptor beta chains were all read from a single sample in a study of OX40 agonist ivuxolimab in advanced cancers. Profiling relied on immunoSEQ multiplex PCR, and the TCRdb table lists in-frame clones only, not all of them. There are some 99,000 clones in the sample; roughly 95% occur only once, and roughly 0.17% lies in the top ten. The specimen comprised CD4+ or CD8+ T cells sorted from blood, sampled in a trial of the OX40 agonist ivuxolimab. The receptors originated from an adult with an advanced solid tumor such as melanoma, head and neck, liver or kidney cancer.

The chain recombines TRBV19 with TRBJ2-5; no definite D call. Germline CDR1 reads LNHDA; CDR2 reads SQIVND (reference sequence). V gave up 4 bases and J gave up 2 bases, with 5 bases separating them. There are 12 residues in the CDR3. The CDR3 region is CASSTPQETQYF. CDR3 in DNA: TGTGCCAGTAGTACTCCGCAAGAGACCCAGTACTTC.

The V and J genes are TRBV18 and TRBJ2-3, with a possible D match to TRBD2 (5 bases). Germline V lookup: CDR1 KGHSH, CDR2 LQKENI. V gave up 3 bases and J gave up 5 bases, with 9 bases separating them. CDR3 length: 13 amino acids. The chain's CDR3 is CASSPLDLDTQYF. The CDR3 DNA reads TGTGCCAGCTCACCCTTGGACTTAGATACGCAGTATTTT. The whole variable domain, remainder taken from reference TRBV18 and TRBJ2-3, is NAGVMQNPRHLVRRRGQEARLRCSPMKGHSHVYWYRQLPEEGLKFMVYLQKENIIDESGMPKERFSAEFPKEGPSILRIQQVVRGDSAAYFCASSPLDLDTQYFGPGTRLTVL.

The chain's CDR3 is CASSLAPSETQYF. DNA of the CDR3: TGTGCCAGCAGCTTAGCCCCATCGGAGACCCAGTACTTC. The chain recombines TRBV11-2 with TRBJ2-5; D gene ambiguous. V was shortened by 1 base and J by 5 bases, with 8 bases between the two germline ends. Germline V gene data show CDR1 as SGHAT and CDR2 as FQNNGV. The CDR3 contains 13 residues.

The chain employs TRBV7-2 and TRBJ2-7; D call uncertain. Germline V gene data show CDR1 as SGHTA and CDR2 as FQGNSA. V gave up 0 bases and J gave up 2 bases, with 14 bases separating them. The CDR3 is 16 amino acids. The CDR3 region has the DNA TGTGCCAGCAGCTTAGCCGTCCGGCGGTCCGCCTACGAGCAGTACTTC. Amino acids: CASSLAVRRSAYEQYF.

The chain couples TRBV19 to TRBJ2-7; the D is unclear. The germline V and J ends were trimmed by 3 bases and 2 bases, with 11 bases remaining between them. The CDR3 runs 14 residues. Germline assignment: CDR1 LNHDA and CDR2 SQIVND (reference sequence). The CDR3 bases are TGTGCCAGTAGTATTCGTGGCACAGCCTACGAGCAGTACTTC. Its translation: CASSIRGTAYEQYF.

This clone was seen a single time. The chain combines TRBV6-6 with TRBJ1-2; D call uncertain. The length of the CDR3 is 15 residues. V was pared by 8 bases and J by 4 bases, with 20 bases between. CDR1 is MNHNY, CDR2 SVGAGI, per germline (reference sequence). The CDR3 region has the DNA TGTGCCAGCTTATTCGGGGAACAGCTTCTCTATGGCTACACCTTC. Amino acids: CASLFGEQLLYGYTF.

The J gene is TRBJ1-1, the V gene TRBV9; 8 nucleotides match TRBD1. Germline CDR1 SGDLS, CDR2 YYNGEE. The CDR3 consists of 15 residues. V lost 0 bases, J lost 3 bases, and 4 bases stayed unmatched. CDR3 DNA sequence: TGTGCCAGCAGCGTAGGTCACAGGGGGGACACTGAAGCTTTCTTT. Amino acid sequence: CASSVGHRGDTEAFF.

The rearrangement joins TRBV7-9 to TRBJ1-1; 7 bases line up with TRBD1. The CDR3 runs to 15 residues. Trimming at V came to 6 bases and at J to 4 bases, leaving 11 bases not matched to a gene. Germline loops: CDR1 SEHNR, CDR2 FQNEAQ (reference sequence). CDR3: CASRTSQGPITEAFF. As DNA, the CDR3 is TGTGCCAGCAGGACCTCACAGGGGCCGATCACTGAAGCTTTCTTT.

This chain links TRBV7-9 with TRBJ1-2, with 9 bases matching TRBD1. V shed 2 bases, J shed 4 bases, and the junction held 11 bases outside the gene matches. The CDR3 sequence is 17 residues long. Germline lookup yields CDR1 SEHNR and CDR2 FQNEAQ (reference sequence). The CDR3 DNA follows: TGTGCCAGCAGCTTACGGGGAGACAGGGGGGACCTCTATGGCTACACCTTC. It translates to CASSLRGDRGDLYGYTF.

The V gene is TRBV19, the J gene TRBJ1-5; D might be TRBD1 (6 bases). V was clipped by 5 bases and J by 4 bases, with 15 bases between them. Germline loops: CDR1 LNHDA, CDR2 SQIVND (reference sequence). This CDR3 is built from 15 residues. This chain's CDR3 is CASSEAAGANQPQHF. CDR3 bases: TGTGCCAGTAGTGAAGCGGCAGGGGCGAATCAGCCCCAGCATTTT. The variable domain in full, completed from reference TRBV19 and TRBJ1-5, reads DGGITQSPKYLFRKEGQNVTLSCEQNLNHDAMYWYRQDPGQGLRLIYYSQIVNDFQKGDIAEGYSVSREKKESFPLTVTSAQKNPTAFYLCASSEAAGANQPQHFGDGTRLSIL.

The rearrangement joins TRBV7-2 to TRBJ1-3, with a possible D match to TRBD1 (5 bases). Per the germline V gene, CDR1 is SGHTA and CDR2 is FQGNSA. The CDR3 extends over 14 amino acids. Between the trimmed V and J ends, which lost 6 bases and 0 bases, there was a span of 9 bases. The CDR3 DNA is TGTGCCAGCAGTCGGGGCTCCTCTGGAAACACCATATATTTT. It codes for CASSRGSSGNTIYF.

This chain uses TRBV7-2 with TRBJ2-2; possibly TRBD1 for D (6 bases). The V and J ends lost 6 bases and 6 bases respectively, with 14 bases between them. Germline assignment: CDR1 SGHTA and CDR2 FQGNSA. This CDR3 contains 14 residues. CDR3 in DNA: TGTGCCAGCAGACTTTCCACAGGGTCCGGGGAGCTGTTTTTT. Amino acids: CASRLSTGSGELFF. The full variable domain, in which reference TRBV7-2 and TRBJ2-2 provide the parts outside the CDR3, is GAGVSQSPSNKVTEKGKDVELRCDPISGHTALYWYRQSLGQGLEFLIYFQGNSAPDKSGLPSDRFSAERTGGSVSTLTIQRTQQEDSAVYLCASRLSTGSGELFFGEGSRLTVL.

The chain joins TRBV7-2 to TRBJ1-5; D gene ambiguous. The V end was cut by 2 bases, the J end by 4 bases, with 9 bases between. Looked up from germline, CDR1 is SGHTA and CDR2 is FQGNSA. The CDR3 totals 14 residues. Here the CDR3 DNA reads TGTGCCAGCAGCTTAATCGCCTTTAATCAGCCCCAGCATTTT. It codes for CASSLIAFNQPQHF.